This T cell receptor beta chain was captured by sequencing in a study of OX40 agonist ivuxolimab in advanced cancers. This table comes from immunoSEQ multiplex PCR, and its TCRdb copy is limited to in-frame clones, with some not included. The data show roughly 68,000 clones, approximately 90% seen once. The V end lost 8 bases, the J end lost 4 bases, and 15 bases lay between the germline ends. The CDR3 extends over 14 amino acids. Germline V gene lookup returns CDR1 MNHEY and CDR2 SMNVEV (reference sequence). The chain combines TRBV27 with TRBJ2-1; D not resolved. This specimen consisted of CD4+ or CD8+ T cells sorted from blood, obtained in a trial of the OX40 agonist ivuxolimab. The source of this sequence is an adult with an advanced solid tumor such as melanoma, head and neck, liver or kidney cancer. The CDR3 DNA sequence: TGTGCCAGCCAACCGCTTGGCCGGTACAATGAGCAGTTCTTC. This encodes CASQPLGRYNEQFF.